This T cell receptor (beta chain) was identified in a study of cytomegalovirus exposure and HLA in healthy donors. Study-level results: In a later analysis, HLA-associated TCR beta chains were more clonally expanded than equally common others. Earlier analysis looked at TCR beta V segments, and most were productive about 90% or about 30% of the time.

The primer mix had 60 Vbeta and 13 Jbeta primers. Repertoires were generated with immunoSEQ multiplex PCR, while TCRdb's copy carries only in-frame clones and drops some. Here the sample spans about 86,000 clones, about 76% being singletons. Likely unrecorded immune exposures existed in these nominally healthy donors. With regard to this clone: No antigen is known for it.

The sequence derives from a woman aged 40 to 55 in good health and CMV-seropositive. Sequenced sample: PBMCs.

Here the CDR3 DNA reads TGCGCCAGCAGCGATGACAGGGGAAATGAAAAACTGTTTTTT. Protein: CASSDDRGNEKLFF. The chain carries TRBV5-1 and TRBJ1-4; 8 bases are shared with TRBD1. The CDR3 is 14 amino acids. Trimming removed 4 bases from V and 5 bases from J; junction bases left unmatched: 4. Germline assignment: CDR1 SGHRS and CDR2 YFSETQ. Variable domain in full (rest from reference TRBV5-1 and TRBJ1-4): KAGVTQTPRYLIKTRGQQVTLSCSPISGHRSVSWYQQTPGQGLQFLFEYFSETQRNKGNFPGRFSGRQFSNSRSEMNVSTLELGDSALYLCASSDDRGNEKLFFGSGTQLSVL.